Sequencing of this TCR beta chain was carried out in a study of blood T cell repertoires in COVID-19. Overall study: The United States, Italy and Spain supplied acute and convalescent COVID-19 samples. T cells, B-cell-depleted T cells, or PBMCs provided the cDNA or gDNA that served as material.

This CDR3 comprises 15 residues. Germline V lookup: CDR1 SEHNR, CDR2 FQNEAQ (reference sequence). Trimming removed 3 bases from V and 3 bases from J, with 13 bases in between. Authors' methods: Estimation of nucleated cell counts relied on the amplification of reference gene primers. Libraries were prepared by immunoSEQ multiplex PCR; TCRdb keeps only in-frame clonotypes and omits some of them. V, J and clone size derive from that table, while D and trimming were established from the DNA sequence. The sample gives about 80,000 clones, approximately 82% of which show up once; more than 9% is in the top ten.

The source is a man in his 60s with acute or convalescent COVID-19. The sequenced material came from peripheral blood. This chain uses TRBV7-9 with TRBJ2-3, with D possibly matching TRBD2 (7 bases). CDR3 in amino acids: CASSFGAGTTDTQYF. CDR3 DNA: TGTGCCAGCAGCTTTGGAGCGGGGACAACAGATACGCAGTATTTT.